These 24 T cell receptor beta chains were all obtained from the same sample, sequenced in a study of Graves' ophthalmopathy and Graves' hyperthyroidism. Researchers took RNA transcripts and amplified TCR beta CDR3 regions from them. Following a first-round RT-PCR that used HTBI primers, a second-round multiplex PCR was carried out. One entry per CDR3 protein, called by TCRdb with MiXCR from the multiplex PCR reads. The table shows 200,000 to 250,000 distinct CDR3 sequences, with roughly 27% occurring only once. Sequencing used peripheral blood. The receptors here all came from a man in his forties or fifties with Graves' ophthalmopathy.

This clonotype was seen many times. This chain's CDR3 is CASSSGTVNSPLHF. The CDR3 DNA reads as TGTGCCAGCAGCTCCGGGACAGTTAATTCACCCCTCCACTTT. The J gene is TRBJ1-6, the V gene TRBV28; TRBD1 matches 7 bases. CDR1 MDHEN and CDR2 SYDVKM come from the germline V gene. This CDR3 has 14 residues. V was pared by 6 bases and J by 6 bases, with 5 bases of the junction left unmatched.

This clonotype was picked up many times. The V and J genes are TRBV4-1 and TRBJ1-6; 10 nucleotides match TRBD1. This CDR3 is 16 amino acids long. From germline, CDR1 is MGHRA and CDR2 YSYEKL. V was pared by 4 bases and J by 10 bases, with 10 bases of the junction left unmatched. The CDR3 DNA reads TGCGCCAGCAGCCGCATAACGACAGGGGGCAGATCACCCCTCCACTTT. It yields the protein CASSRITTGGRSPLHF.

This clonotype was seen many times. The chain recombines TRBV6-5 with TRBJ2-7, with 10 bases aligning to TRBD2. After removal of 0 bases from V and 5 bases from J, the junction contained 10 bases not matched to a gene. Germline loops: CDR1 MNHEY, CDR2 SVGAGI. The CDR3 extends over 17 amino acids. The CDR3 sequence: CASSYSILAGTLDEQYF. The DNA of the CDR3 is TGTGCCAGCAGTTACTCGATACTAGCGGGGACCTTGGACGAGCAGTACTTC.

V is TRBV19 and J is TRBJ2-5, with 7 bases lining up with TRBD2. The V and J ends lost 5 bases and 4 bases, in that order; junction bases with no gene match: 4. Germline V gene lookup returns CDR1 LNHDA and CDR2 SQIVND (reference sequence). This CDR3 region has 13 residues. CDR3 in amino acids: CASSVLAAETQYF. Here the CDR3 DNA reads TGTGCCAGTAGTGTCCTAGCGGCAGAGACCCAGTACTTC.

This clonotype was seen repeatedly, ten times or more. The rearrangement links TRBV10-2 to TRBJ1-2; D is possibly TRBD1 (5 bases). Germline V gives CDR1 WSHSY, CDR2 SAAADI. Trimming stripped 8 bases from V and 3 bases from J, with 13 bases between. The CDR3 totals 13 residues. The CDR3 DNA sequence: TGCGCCAGCGGGGCAGGGACCTACTATGGCTACACCTTC. Protein sequence: CASGAGTYYGYTF.

This clonotype came up many times. The chain couples TRBV11-2 to TRBJ1-1; D uncertain. Germline loops: CDR1 SGHAT, CDR2 FQNNGV. This CDR3 is built from 14 residues. Trimming left V 0 bases short and J 6 bases short, with 11 bases between. DNA for the CDR3: TGTGCCAGCAGCTTAGAGTCCGAGGTCGCTGAAGCTTTCTTT. This codes for CASSLESEVAEAFF.

V and J are TRBV6-2 or TRBV6-3 and TRBJ2-7, with TRBD2 matching 8 bases. Germline V lookup: CDR1 MNHEY, CDR2 SVGEGT. CDR3 length equals 14 residues. The junction had 5 bases not matched to a gene; V was cut back by 5 bases and J by 2 bases. The CDR3 sequence is CASSAGGKAYEQYF. The CDR3 DNA reads TGTGCCAGCAGTGCGGGGGGCAAGGCCTACGAGCAGTACTTC.

In this sample, this clonotype turned up many times. The chain employs TRBV7-3 and TRBJ1-2, with 10 bases aligning to TRBD1. Germline loops: CDR1 SGHTA, CDR2 FQGTGA. The J segment lost 6 bases and the V segment lost 5 bases, leaving 6 bases of the junction unmatched. The CDR3 runs 14 residues. The DNA for the CDR3 is TGTGCCAGCAGCGTCGGGACAGGGGCTGATGGCTACACCTTC. It codes for CASSVGTGADGYTF.

This clonotype has a handful of counts. The CDR3 DNA reads as TGTGCCAGCAGCCAATTATTACGACAGGGCGGAAACACCATATATTTT. Translating it yields CASSQLLRQGGNTIYF. V usage is TRBV11-2 and J usage is TRBJ1-3; 7 bases map to TRBD1. V trimming: 5 bases; J trimming: 4 bases; junction bases outside the gene matches: 11. CDR1 is SGHAT and CDR2 is FQNNGV in the germline V gene. The length of the CDR3 is 16 residues. Filled out from reference TRBV11-2 and TRBJ1-3, the complete variable domain reads EAGVAQSPRYKIIEKRQSVAFWCNPISGHATLYWYQQILGQGPKLLIQFQNNGVVDDSQLPKDRFSAERLKGVDSTLKIQPAKLEDSAVYLCASSQLLRQGGNTIYFGEGSWLTVV.

This clonotype was recorded at least ten times. The chain uses TRBV30 and TRBJ2-7; D call uncertain. The CDR3 is 13 amino acids. The germline V gene has CDR1 GTSNPN and CDR2 SVGIG (reference sequence). Deletions cut 2 bases from V and 2 bases from J, with 10 bases between. The CDR3 coding sequence is TGTGCCTGGAGTCGAAACGGCCCCTACGAGCAGTACTTC. This codes for CAWSRNGPYEQYF.

Here the CDR3 DNA reads TGTGCCAGCATCCCCAGGGGGCAGGGGGTCAACGAGCAGTACTTC. Its translation is CASIPRGQGVNEQYF. The V call is TRBV28, the J call TRBJ2-7, with 8 bases identical to TRBD1. The CDR3 covers 15 residues. Per the germline V gene, CDR1 is MDHEN and CDR2 is SYDVKM. Losses at the gene ends were 7 bases for V and 5 bases for J; bases not matched to a gene: 13.

The gene calls are TRBV11-1 and TRBJ2-5, with D perhaps matching TRBD2 (6 bases). Germline V gene sequence: CDR1 SGHAT, CDR2 FQDESV (reference sequence). Trimming stripped 3 bases from V and 4 bases from J, with 12 bases between. The CDR3 contains 14 residues. The CDR3 loop reads CASSFLASGETQYF. The CDR3 nucleotides read TGTGCCAGCAGCTTCCTAGCGAGCGGAGAGACCCAGTACTTC.

Ten or more counts support this clonotype. The chain joins TRBV20-1 to TRBJ1-2, with D uncertain. CDR1 is DFQATT and CDR2 is SNEGSKA in the germline V gene (reference sequence). The CDR3 contains 13 residues. V gave up 6 bases and J gave up 2 bases, with 13 bases separating them. CDR3 in amino acids: CSAKAAGNYGYTF. CDR3 sequence (DNA): TGCAGTGCAAAGGCGGCAGGCAACTATGGCTACACCTTC.

The chain joins TRBV7-9 to TRBJ2-7; 7 positions match TRBD1. J lost 6 bases, V lost 5 bases, and 13 bases had no gene match. CDR1 is SEHNR and CDR2 is FQNEAQ in the germline V gene (reference sequence). CDR3 length equals 15 residues. CDR3 nucleotide sequence: TGTGCCAGCAGCCGGGGACAGAAGACCCTTGCCGAGCAGTACTTC. It specifies CASSRGQKTLAEQYF. The variable domain in full, with the rest retrieved from reference TRBV7-9 and TRBJ2-7, is DTGVSQNPRHKITKRGQNVTFRCDPISEHNRLYWYRQTLGQGPEFLTYFQNEAQLEKSRLLSDRFSAERPKGSFSTLEIQRTEQGDSAMYLCASSRGQKTLAEQYFGPGTRLTVT.

In this sample, this clonotype turned up many times. This chain links TRBV20-1 with TRBJ2-7; perhaps TRBD2 as D (6 bases). Germline loops: CDR1 DFQATT, CDR2 SNEGSKA (reference sequence). The CDR3 spans 14 residues. Trimming removed 2 bases at V and 2 bases at J, with 13 bases between. CDR3 sequence reads: CSARPPGVAYEQYF. CDR3 in DNA: TGCAGTGCTAGACCCCCGGGGGTAGCCTACGAGCAGTACTTC.

This clonotype came up many times. This chain connects TRBV3-1 to TRBJ2-5; no reliable D call. V was shortened by 2 bases and J by 0 bases, with 7 bases between the two germline ends. There are 14 residues in the CDR3. The germline V gene has CDR1 LGHDT and CDR2 YNNKEL (reference sequence). CDR3 DNA sequence: TGTGCCAGCAGCCAATACACAGACCAAGAGACCCAGTACTTC. This translates into CASSQYTDQETQYF.

This clonotype was detected many times. J is TRBJ2-7 and V is TRBV7-9; 10 bases match TRBD2. Looked up from germline, CDR1 is SEHNR and CDR2 is FQNEAQ (reference sequence). This CDR3 is 17 amino acids long. V gave up 1 base and J gave up 1 base; unmatched junction bases: 7. CDR3 sequence reads: CASSLGAGGLSSYEQYF. CDR3 DNA: TGTGCCAGCAGCTTAGGAGCGGGAGGGCTCTCTTCCTACGAGCAGTACTTC.

In its sample, this clonotype was seen many times. The V and J genes are TRBV7-9 and TRBJ1-1, with 7 bases fitting TRBD1. The CDR3 covers 15 residues. The germline gives CDR1 SEHNR, CDR2 FQNEAQ (reference sequence). The trim removed 5 bases at V and 12 bases at J, leaving 18 bases unmatched. The CDR3 is CASSQTNPNKGATFF. CDR3 DNA: TGTGCCAGCAGCCAAACCAACCCGAACAAGGGGGCAACTTTCTTT.

This clonotype was counted ten times or more. The V and J genes are TRBV4-3 and TRBJ1-1, with D possibly TRBD1 on 6 matching bases. CDR3 length: 17 residues. Trimming shortened V by 4 bases and J by 0 bases, and 18 bases separated the two germline ends. Germline CDR1 and CDR2: LGHNA and YSLEER. The CDR3 sequence: CASSRLSSGGLNTEAFF. As DNA, the CDR3 is TGCGCCAGCAGCCGACTCTCCTCGGGGGGCCTGAACACTGAAGCTTTCTTT.

This clonotype was counted at least ten times. As DNA, the CDR3 is TGCAGCGTCGCCCTTATGGGTGCCAAAAACATTCAGTACTTC. It yields the protein CSVALMGAKNIQYF. The V gene is TRBV29-1, the J gene TRBJ2-4, with D unresolved. Trimming cost V 6 bases and J 1 base, with 13 bases left between them. Per germline, CDR1 SQVTM and CDR2 ANQGSEA. The CDR3 sequence is 14 residues long. The whole variable domain, filled in from reference TRBV29-1 and TRBJ2-4, reads SAVISQKPSRDICQRGTSLTIQCQVDSQVTMMFWYRQQPGQSLTLIATANQGSEATYESGFVIDKFPISRPNLTFSTLTVSNMSPEDSSIYLCSVALMGAKNIQYFGAGTRLSVL.

The sample holds many counts of this clonotype. This rearrangement joins TRBV12-3 or TRBV12-4 to TRBJ2-5; TRBD2 might be the D (5 bases). V was clipped by 0 bases and J by 2 bases, with 13 bases between them. The CDR3 runs 16 residues. CDR3 coding DNA: TGTGCCAGCAGTTTAGCGGGGAGCGGAATACAAGAGACCCAGTACTTC. It translates to CASSLAGSGIQETQYF.

There are many counts of this clonotype. The J gene is TRBJ2-7, the V gene TRBV7-2, with 8 nucleotides matching TRBD2. J gave up 1 base and V 6 bases, and 8 bases lay outside the gene matches. Germline CDR1 is SGHTA and CDR2 is FQGNSA. This CDR3 has 15 amino acids. CDR3 nucleotides: TGTGCCAGCAGTGCTGCGGGGGGCAAGTCCTACGAGCAGTACTTC. It specifies CASSAAGGKSYEQYF.

This clonotype was recorded once. The chain links TRBV12-3 or TRBV12-4 to TRBJ2-2; D possibly corresponds to TRBD1 (6 bases). There are 14 residues in the CDR3. The V end was cut by 6 bases, the J end by 4 bases, with 12 bases between. The CDR3 nucleotides read TGTGCCAGCAGCTCCACAGGGAGCACCGGGGAGCTGTTTTTT. This translates into CASSSTGSTGELFF.

This clonotype was counted ten times or more. The chain joins TRBV6-5 to TRBJ2-7, with 10 bases fitting TRBD2. The CDR3 runs to 15 residues. The germline V gene encodes CDR1 MNHEY and CDR2 SVGAGI. Unmatched junction bases numbered 6, after V lost 7 bases and J lost 0 bases. The DNA of the CDR3 is TGTGCCAGCACAGGTAGCGGGGGGTCCTCCTACGAGCAGTACTTC. This translates into CASTGSGGSSYEQYF.